The T cell receptor (beta chain) under discussion was sequenced for a study of CD8 T cells in ankylosing spondylitis. Overall study results and limits: Certain motif variants had earlier appeared in reactive arthritis synovial fluid and blood. Reportedly, significant enrichment of disease-linked clones occurred in matched ankylosing spondylitis synovial fluid. It appeared that ankylosing spondylitis blood was characterized by a TCR beta motif of roughly 8 highly homologous variants. Disease-linked clones had a CD8+ phenotype and relatively low frequency in peripheral blood.

Turning to this clonotype: Its antigen is still unknown.

This CDR3 is 13 amino acids long. Germline lookup yields CDR1 SEHNR and CDR2 FQNEAQ (reference sequence). J lost 6 bases, V lost 2 bases, and 2 bases had no gene match. Quantitative 5'-RACE with molecular barcodes generated TCR beta libraries. TCRdb reprocessed the 5' RACE reads with MiXCR, giving one entry per CDR3 protein. The sample lists approximately 400,000 distinct CDR3 sequences; 25% to 30% were seen once. The clonotype was recovered from a male donor with ankylosing spondylitis. This chain connects TRBV7-9 to TRBJ1-2; 8 nucleotides match TRBD1. The source material was blood, either unsorted or a sorted T cell fraction (not recorded which). CDR3 sequence (DNA): TGTGCCAGCAGCTTATCAGGGGGCGATGGCTACACCTTC. This gives the protein CASSLSGGDGYTF. The complete variable domain, with remaining parts taken from reference TRBV7-9 and TRBJ1-2, reads DTGVSQNPRHKITKRGQNVTFRCDPISEHNRLYWYRQTLGQGPEFLTYFQNEAQLEKSRLLSDRFSAERPKGSFSTLEIQRTEQGDSAMYLCASSLSGGDGYTFGSGTRLTVV.